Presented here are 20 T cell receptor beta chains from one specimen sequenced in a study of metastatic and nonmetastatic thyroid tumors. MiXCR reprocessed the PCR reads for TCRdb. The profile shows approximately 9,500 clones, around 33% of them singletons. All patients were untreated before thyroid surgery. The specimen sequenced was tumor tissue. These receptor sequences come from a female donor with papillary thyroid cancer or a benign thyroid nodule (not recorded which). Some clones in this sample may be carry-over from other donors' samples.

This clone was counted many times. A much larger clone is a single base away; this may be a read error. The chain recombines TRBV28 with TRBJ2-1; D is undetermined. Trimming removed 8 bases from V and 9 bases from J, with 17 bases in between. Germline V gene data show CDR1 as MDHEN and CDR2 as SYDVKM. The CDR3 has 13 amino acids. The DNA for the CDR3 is TGTGCCAGCTCCCCAACCAACGGACCTGAGCAGTTCTTC. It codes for CASSPTNGPEQFF.

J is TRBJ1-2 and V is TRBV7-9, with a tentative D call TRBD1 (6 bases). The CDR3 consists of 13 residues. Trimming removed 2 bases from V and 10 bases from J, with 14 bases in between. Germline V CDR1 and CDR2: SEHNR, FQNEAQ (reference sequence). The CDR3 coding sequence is TGTGCCAGCAGCTTATCGGCAGGGGTTGTCTACACCTTC. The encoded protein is CASSLSAGVVYTF.

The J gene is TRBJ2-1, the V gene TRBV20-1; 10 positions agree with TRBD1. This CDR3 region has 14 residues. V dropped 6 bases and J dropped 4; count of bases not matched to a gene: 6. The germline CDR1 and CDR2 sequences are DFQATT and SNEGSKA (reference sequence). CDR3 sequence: CSAMGQGNYNEQFF. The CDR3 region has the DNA TGCAGTGCAATGGGACAGGGGAATTACAATGAGCAGTTCTTC.

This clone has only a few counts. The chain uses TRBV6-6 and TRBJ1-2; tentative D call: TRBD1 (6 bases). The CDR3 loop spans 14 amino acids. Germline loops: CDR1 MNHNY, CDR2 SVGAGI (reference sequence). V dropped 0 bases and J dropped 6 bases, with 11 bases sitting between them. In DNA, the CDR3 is TGTGCCAGCAGTTACTCGGCCGGGGGCGATGGCTACACCTTC. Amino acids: CASSYSAGGDGYTF.

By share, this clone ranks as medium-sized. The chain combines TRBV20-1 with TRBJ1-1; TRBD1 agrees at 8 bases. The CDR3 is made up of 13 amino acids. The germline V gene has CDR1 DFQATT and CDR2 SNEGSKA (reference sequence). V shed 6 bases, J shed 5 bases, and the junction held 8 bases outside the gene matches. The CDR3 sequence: CSAVPGGRTEAFF. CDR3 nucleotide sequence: TGCAGTGCCGTGCCAGGGGGCAGAACTGAAGCTTTCTTT.

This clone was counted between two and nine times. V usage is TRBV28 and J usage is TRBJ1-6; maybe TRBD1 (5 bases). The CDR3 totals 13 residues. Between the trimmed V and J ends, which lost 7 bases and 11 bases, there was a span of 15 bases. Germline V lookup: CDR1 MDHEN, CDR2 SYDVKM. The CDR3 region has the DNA TGTGCCAGCATATCCGGGGGGAATCCACCCCTCCACTTT. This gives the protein CASISGGNPPLHF.

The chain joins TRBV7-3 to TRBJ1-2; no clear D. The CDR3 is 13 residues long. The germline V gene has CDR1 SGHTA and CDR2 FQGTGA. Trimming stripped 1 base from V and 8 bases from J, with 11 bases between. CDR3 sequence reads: CASSLITRKGYTF. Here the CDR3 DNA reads TGTGCCAGCAGCTTAATCACAAGGAAGGGCTACACCTTC.

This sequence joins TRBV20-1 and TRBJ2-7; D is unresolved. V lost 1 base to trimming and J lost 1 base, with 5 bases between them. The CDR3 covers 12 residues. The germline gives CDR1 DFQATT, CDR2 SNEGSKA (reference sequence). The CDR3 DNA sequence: TGCAGTGCTAGAGCCAGATCCTACGAGCAGTACTTC. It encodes CSARARSYEQYF.

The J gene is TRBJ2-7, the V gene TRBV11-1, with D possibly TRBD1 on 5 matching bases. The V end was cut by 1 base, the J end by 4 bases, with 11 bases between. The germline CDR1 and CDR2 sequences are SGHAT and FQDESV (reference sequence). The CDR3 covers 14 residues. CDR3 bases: TGTGCCAGCAGCTTAGAGGGGTACGGGTACGAGCAGTACTTC. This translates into CASSLEGYGYEQYF.

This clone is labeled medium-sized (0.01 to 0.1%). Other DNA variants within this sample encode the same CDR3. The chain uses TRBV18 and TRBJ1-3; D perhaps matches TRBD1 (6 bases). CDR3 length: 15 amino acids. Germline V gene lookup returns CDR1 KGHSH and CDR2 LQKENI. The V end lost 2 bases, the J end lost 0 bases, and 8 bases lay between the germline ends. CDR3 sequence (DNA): TGTGCCAGCTCACCAGTGGACAGCTCTGGAAACACCATATATTTT. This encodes CASSPVDSSGNTIYF.

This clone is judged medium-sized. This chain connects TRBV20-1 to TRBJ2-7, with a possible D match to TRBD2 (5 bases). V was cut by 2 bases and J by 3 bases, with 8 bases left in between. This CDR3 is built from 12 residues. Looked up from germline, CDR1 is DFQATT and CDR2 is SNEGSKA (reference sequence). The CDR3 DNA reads TGCAGTGCTAGAATCGGGGACTACGAGCAGTACTTC. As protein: CSARIGDYEQYF.

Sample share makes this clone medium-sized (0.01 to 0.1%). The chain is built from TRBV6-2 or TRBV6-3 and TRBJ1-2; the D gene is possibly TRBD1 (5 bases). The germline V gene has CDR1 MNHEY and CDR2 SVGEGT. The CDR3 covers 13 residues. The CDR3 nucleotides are TGTGCAGCTGCTCTCCGGGACAACTATGGCTACACCTTC. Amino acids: CAAALRDNYGYTF.

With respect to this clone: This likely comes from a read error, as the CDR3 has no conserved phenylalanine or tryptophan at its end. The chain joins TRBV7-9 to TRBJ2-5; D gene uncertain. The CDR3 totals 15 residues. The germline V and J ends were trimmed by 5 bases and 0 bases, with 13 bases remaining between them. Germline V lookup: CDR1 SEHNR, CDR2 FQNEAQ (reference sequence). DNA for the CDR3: TGTGCCAGCAGCCCGTCGCCGCTAAACCAAGAGACCCAGTACTCC. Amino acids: CASSPSPLNQETQYS.

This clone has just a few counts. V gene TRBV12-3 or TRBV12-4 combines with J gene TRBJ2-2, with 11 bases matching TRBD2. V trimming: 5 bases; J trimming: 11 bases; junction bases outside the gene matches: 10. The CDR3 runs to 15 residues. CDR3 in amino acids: CASSRTSGWSGELFF. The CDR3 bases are TGTGCCAGCAGTCGGACTAGCGGGTGGTCGGGTGAGCTGTTTTTT.

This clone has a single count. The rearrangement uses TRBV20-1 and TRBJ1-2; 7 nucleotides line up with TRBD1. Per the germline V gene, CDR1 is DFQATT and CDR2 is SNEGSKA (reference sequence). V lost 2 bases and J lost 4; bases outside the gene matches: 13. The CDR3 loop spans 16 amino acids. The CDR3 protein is CSARTHFLGQAYGYTF. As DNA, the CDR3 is TGCAGTGCTAGAACCCACTTCCTAGGACAGGCCTATGGCTACACCTTC.

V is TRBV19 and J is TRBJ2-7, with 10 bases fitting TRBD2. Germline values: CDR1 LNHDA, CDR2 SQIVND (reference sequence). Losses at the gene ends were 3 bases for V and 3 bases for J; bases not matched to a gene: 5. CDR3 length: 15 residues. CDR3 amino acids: CASSISSGSRYEQYF. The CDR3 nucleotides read TGTGCCAGTAGTATTTCTAGCGGGAGCCGCTACGAGCAGTACTTC.

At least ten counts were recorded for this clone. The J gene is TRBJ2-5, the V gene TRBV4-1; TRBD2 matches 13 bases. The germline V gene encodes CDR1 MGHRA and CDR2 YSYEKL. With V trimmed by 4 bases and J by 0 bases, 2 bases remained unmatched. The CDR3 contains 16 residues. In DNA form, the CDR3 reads TGCGCCAGCAGCCTTGGACTAGCGGGAGACCAAGAGACCCAGTACTTC. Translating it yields CASSLGLAGDQETQYF.

The CDR3 here is CASTSDPADGYTF. CDR3 in DNA: TGTGCCAGCACCTCGGACCCCGCGGATGGCTACACCTTC. The V gene is TRBV6-1, the J gene TRBJ1-2; D remains ambiguous. Germline V gene lookup returns CDR1 MNHNS and CDR2 SASEGT. This CDR3 has 13 residues. Deletions cut 7 bases from V and 6 bases from J, with 15 bases between.

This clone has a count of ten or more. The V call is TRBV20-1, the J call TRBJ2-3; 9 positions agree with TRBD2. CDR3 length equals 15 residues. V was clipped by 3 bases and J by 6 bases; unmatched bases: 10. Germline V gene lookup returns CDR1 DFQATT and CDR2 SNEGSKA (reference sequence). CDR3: CSASCCGRALDTQYF. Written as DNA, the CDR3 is TGCAGTGCTAGTTGCTGCGGGAGGGCCTTGGATACGCAGTATTTT.

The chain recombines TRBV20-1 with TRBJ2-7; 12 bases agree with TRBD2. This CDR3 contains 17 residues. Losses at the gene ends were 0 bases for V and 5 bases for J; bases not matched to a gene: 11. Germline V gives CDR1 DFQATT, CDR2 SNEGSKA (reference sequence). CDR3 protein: CSARDRPGLAGSDEQYF. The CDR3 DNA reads TGCAGTGCTAGAGATCGGCCGGGACTAGCGGGTTCCGACGAGCAGTACTTC.